This T cell receptor beta chain was retrieved from a study of T cell repertoires in cytomegalovirus infection. Trimming cost V 1 base and J 4 bases, with 12 bases left between them. The CDR3 length is 15 residues. Germline CDR1 reads MNHNS; CDR2 reads SASEGT. This clonotype was observed a handful of times. MiXCR was run by TCRdb on the reads, yielding one entry per CDR3 protein. Among more than 350,000 distinct CDR3 sequences, approximately 33% were seen once, and the ten largest hold roughly 13%. The chain carries TRBV6-1 and TRBJ2-3, with D possibly TRBD1 on 5 matching bases. The clonotype comes from a human donor in good health (CMV status not recorded). Some clones in this sample may be carry-over from other donors' samples. The sequenced sample was PBMCs. CDR3 in amino acids: CASSEGQGFSDTQYF. The CDR3 nucleotides are TGTGCCAGCAGTGAAGGGCAGGGTTTCTCAGATACGCAGTATTTT.